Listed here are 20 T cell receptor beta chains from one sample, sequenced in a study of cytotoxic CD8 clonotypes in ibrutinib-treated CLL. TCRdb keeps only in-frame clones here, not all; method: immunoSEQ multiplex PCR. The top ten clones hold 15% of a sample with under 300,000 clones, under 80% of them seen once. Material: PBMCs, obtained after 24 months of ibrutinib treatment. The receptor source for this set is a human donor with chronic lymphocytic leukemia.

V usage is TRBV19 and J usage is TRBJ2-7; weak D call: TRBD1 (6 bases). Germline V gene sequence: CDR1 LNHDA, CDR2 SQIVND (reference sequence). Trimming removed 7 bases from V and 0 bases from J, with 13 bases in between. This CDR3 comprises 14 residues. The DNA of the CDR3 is TGTGCCAGTACTAACAACAGGGACTCCTACGAGCAGTACTTC. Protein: CASTNNRDSYEQYF.

This CDR3 reads CASSQDLGGLPYGYTF. CDR3 nucleotide sequence: TGCGCCAGCAGCCAAGACTTGGGCGGGCTCCCCTATGGCTACACCTTC. This sequence joins TRBV4-3 and TRBJ1-2, with D unresolved. CDR3 size: 16 residues. Germline V lookup: CDR1 LGHNA, CDR2 YSLEER. The ends were cut back, 0 bases at V and 4 bases at J, with 15 bases in the middle.

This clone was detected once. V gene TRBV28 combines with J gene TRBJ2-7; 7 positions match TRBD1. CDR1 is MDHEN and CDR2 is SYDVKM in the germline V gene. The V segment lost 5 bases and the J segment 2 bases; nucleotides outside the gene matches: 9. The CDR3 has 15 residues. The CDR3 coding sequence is TGTGCCAGCAGTGGACCTCACAGGGGACCCTACGAGCAGTACTTC. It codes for CASSGPHRGPYEQYF.

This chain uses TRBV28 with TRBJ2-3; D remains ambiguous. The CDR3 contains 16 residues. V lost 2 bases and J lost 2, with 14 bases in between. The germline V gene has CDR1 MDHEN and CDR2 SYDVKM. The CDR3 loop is CASSLGEMINTDTQYF. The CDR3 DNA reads TGTGCCAGCAGTTTAGGTGAGATGATCAACACAGATACGCAGTATTTT.

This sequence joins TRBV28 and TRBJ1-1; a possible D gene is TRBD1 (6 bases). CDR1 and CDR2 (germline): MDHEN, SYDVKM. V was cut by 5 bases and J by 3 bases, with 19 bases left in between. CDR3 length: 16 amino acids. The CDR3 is CASSTSSGTWDTEAFF. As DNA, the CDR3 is TGTGCCAGCAGTACTTCCTCCGGGACATGGGACACTGAAGCTTTCTTT.

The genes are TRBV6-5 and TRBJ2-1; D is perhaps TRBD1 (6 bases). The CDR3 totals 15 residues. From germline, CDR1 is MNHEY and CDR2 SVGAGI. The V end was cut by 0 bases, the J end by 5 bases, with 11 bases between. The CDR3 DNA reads TGTGCCAGCAGTTACTCCGGGACATTTAACAATGAGCAGTTCTTC. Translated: CASSYSGTFNNEQFF.

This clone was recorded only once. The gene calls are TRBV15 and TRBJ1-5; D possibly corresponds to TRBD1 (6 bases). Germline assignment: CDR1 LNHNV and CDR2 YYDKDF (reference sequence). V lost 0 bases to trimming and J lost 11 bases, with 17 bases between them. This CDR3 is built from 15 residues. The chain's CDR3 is CATSRDRTASVAQHF. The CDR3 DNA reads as TGTGCCACCAGCAGAGATAGGACAGCAAGTGTGGCCCAGCATTTT.

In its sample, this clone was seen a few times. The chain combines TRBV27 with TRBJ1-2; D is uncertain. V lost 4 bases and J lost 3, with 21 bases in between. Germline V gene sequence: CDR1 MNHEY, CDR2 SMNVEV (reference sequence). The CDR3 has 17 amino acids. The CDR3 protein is CASSSQRYSGWDYGYTF. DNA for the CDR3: TGTGCCAGCAGTTCTCAAAGATACAGTGGGTGGGACTATGGCTACACCTTC.

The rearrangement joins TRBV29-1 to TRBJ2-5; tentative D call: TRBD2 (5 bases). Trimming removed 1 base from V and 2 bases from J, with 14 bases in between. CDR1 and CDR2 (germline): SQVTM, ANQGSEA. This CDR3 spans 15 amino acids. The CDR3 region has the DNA TGCAGCGTTGAAGCACCGGACTGGAGGCAAGAGACCCAGTACTTC. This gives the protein CSVEAPDWRQETQYF.

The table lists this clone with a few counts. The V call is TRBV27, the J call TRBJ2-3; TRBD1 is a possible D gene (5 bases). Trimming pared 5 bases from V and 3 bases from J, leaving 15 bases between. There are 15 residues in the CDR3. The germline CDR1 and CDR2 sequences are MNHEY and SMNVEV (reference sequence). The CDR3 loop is CASSPGNPGTDTQYF. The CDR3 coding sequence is TGTGCCAGCAGTCCAGGGAACCCCGGGACAGATACGCAGTATTTT.

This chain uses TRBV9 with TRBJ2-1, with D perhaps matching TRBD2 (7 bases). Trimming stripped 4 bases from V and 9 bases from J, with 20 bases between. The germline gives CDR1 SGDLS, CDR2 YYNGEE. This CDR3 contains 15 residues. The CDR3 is CASSPLGGAGGEQFF. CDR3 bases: TGTGCCAGCAGCCCCCTTGGGGGGGCGGGTGGTGAGCAGTTCTTC.

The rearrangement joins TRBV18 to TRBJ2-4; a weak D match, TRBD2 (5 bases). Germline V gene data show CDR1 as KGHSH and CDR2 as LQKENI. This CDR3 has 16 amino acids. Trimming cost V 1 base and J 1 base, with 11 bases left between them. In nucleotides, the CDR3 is TGTGCCAGCTCACCACGAGTGGAGGCTGCCAAAAACATTCAGTACTTC. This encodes CASSPRVEAAKNIQYF.

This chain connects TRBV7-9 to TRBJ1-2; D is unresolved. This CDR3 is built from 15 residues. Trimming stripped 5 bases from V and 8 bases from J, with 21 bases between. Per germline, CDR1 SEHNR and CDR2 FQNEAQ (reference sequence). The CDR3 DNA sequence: TGTGCCAGCAGCCCCGCCGGTATGGCCCAACCCGGCTACACCTTC. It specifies CASSPAGMAQPGYTF.

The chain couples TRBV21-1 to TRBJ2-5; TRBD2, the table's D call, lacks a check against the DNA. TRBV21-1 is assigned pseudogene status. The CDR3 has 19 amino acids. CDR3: CASSKVDGRELRRQETQYF. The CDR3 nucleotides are TGTGCCAGCAGCAAAGTGGATGGTCGGGAACTAAGGCGACAAGAGACCCAGTACTTC.

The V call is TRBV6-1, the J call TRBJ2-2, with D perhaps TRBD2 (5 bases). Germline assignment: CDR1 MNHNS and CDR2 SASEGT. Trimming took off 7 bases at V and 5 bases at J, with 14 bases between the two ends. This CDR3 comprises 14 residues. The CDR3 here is CASTAREITGELFF. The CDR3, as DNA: TGTGCCAGCACCGCTAGGGAGATAACCGGGGAGCTGTTTTTT.

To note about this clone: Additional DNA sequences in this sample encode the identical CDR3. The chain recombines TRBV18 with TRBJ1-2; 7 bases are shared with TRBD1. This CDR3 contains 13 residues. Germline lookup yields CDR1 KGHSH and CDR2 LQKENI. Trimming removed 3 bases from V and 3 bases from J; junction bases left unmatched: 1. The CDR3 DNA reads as TGTGCCAGCTCACCTACAGGGGACTATGGCTACACCTTC. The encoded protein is CASSPTGDYGYTF.

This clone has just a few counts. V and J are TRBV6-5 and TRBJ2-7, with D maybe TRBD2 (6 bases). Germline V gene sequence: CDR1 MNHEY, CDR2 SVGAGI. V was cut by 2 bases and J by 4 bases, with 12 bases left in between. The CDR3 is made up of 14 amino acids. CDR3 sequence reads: CASSYVPGEYEQYF. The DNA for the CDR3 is TGTGCCAGCAGTTACGTCCCGGGAGAGTACGAGCAGTACTTC.

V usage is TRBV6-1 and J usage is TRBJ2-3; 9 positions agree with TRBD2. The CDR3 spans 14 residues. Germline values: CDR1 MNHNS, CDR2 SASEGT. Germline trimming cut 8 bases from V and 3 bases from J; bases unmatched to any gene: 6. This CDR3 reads CASSSGMVTDTQYF. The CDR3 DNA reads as TGTGCCAGCTCTAGCGGGATGGTGACAGATACGCAGTATTTT.

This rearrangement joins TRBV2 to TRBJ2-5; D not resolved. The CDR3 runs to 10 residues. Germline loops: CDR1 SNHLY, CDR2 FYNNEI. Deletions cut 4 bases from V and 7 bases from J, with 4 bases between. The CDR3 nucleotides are TGTGCCAGCAGTGGGACGACCCAGTACTTC. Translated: CASSGTTQYF.

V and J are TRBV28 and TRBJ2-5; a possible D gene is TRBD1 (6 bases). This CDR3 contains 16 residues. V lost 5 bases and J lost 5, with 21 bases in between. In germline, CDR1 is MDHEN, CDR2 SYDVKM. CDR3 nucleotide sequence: TGTGCCAGCAGTCCCGGCCGGCAGGGGCTGGGGGAGACCCAGTACTTC. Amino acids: CASSPGRQGLGETQYF.